Presented here are 25 T cell receptor beta chains from one specimen sequenced in a study of T-cell reconstitution after alpha-beta-depleted transplantation in children. Unique molecular identifiers were used in preparing the TCRbeta library. Using its own MiXCR run on the PCR reads, TCRdb lists one record per CDR3 protein. Among about 980,000 distinct CDR3 sequences listed, around 30% were seen once. The material was PBMCs, mostly from graft donor cells, obtained 360 days after TCRalphabeta/CD19-depleted stem cell transplant. Receptors originate from a boy younger than two who had a stem cell transplant for SCID, so the T cells may come from the graft donor.

This clonotype was counted a single time. The genes are TRBV20-1 and TRBJ1-5; D is undetermined. V was shortened by 0 bases and J by 3 bases, with 6 bases between the two germline ends. Germline assignment: CDR1 DFQATT and CDR2 SNEGSKA (reference sequence). The CDR3 length is 13 residues. CDR3 nucleotide sequence: TGCAGTGCTAGAGAGGGGAACAATCAGCCCCAGCATTTT. Protein: CSAREGNNQPQHF.

The genes are TRBV12-3 or TRBV12-4 and TRBJ1-6, with D maybe TRBD1 (5 bases). There are 16 residues in the CDR3. The ends were cut back, 2 bases at V and 4 bases at J, with 12 bases in the middle. CDR3 nucleotide sequence: TGTGCCAGCAGTTTACGCGGCACAGGTTATAATTCACCCCTCCACTTT. Amino acid sequence: CASSLRGTGYNSPLHF.

This chain connects TRBV20-1 to TRBJ1-1; the D gene is possibly TRBD1 (6 bases). The CDR3 covers 14 residues. Per germline, CDR1 DFQATT and CDR2 SNEGSKA (reference sequence). Trimming took 5 bases from V and 4 from J, leaving 17 bases between them. CDR3 in amino acids: CSASKFTGRTEAFF. The CDR3 DNA follows: TGCAGTGCTTCTAAATTTACAGGGCGCACTGAAGCTTTCTTT.

The rearrangement joins TRBV7-9 to TRBJ2-1, with D possibly TRBD1 on 5 matching bases. The germline CDR1 and CDR2 sequences are SEHNR and FQNEAQ (reference sequence). Trimming removed 1 base from V and 6 bases from J, with 13 bases in between. This CDR3 spans 15 amino acids. CDR3 bases: TGTGCCAGCAGCTTAGTACAGGCCCTGGGCAATGAGCAGTTCTTC. This encodes CASSLVQALGNEQFF.

CDR3 DNA: TGTGCCACCACACCGAAACCCGGGACAGGGGGCAACGAGCAGTACTTC. Encoded protein: CATTPKPGTGGNEQYF. The chain employs TRBV24-1 and TRBJ2-7, with TRBD1 matching over 12 bases. The V segment lost 8 bases and the J segment 5 bases; nucleotides outside the gene matches: 12. The CDR3 sequence is 16 residues long. Germline CDR1 is KGHDR and CDR2 is SFDVKD.

This clonotype was picked up a small number of times. The rearrangement uses TRBV29-1 and TRBJ2-7, with 7 bases fitting TRBD1. V shed 0 bases, J shed 0 bases, and the junction held 2 bases outside the gene matches. The CDR3 sequence is 14 residues long. In germline, CDR1 is SQVTM, CDR2 ANQGSEA. The CDR3 here is CSVEDRDSSYEQYF. CDR3 bases: TGCAGCGTTGAAGACCGGGACAGCTCCTACGAGCAGTACTTC.

This clonotype showed up just a few times. The chain has TRBV29-1 and TRBJ2-7, with D possibly matching TRBD2 (5 bases). The CDR3 sequence is 12 residues long. Trimming left V 7 bases short and J 1 base short, with 11 bases between. Germline V lookup: CDR1 SQVTM, CDR2 ANQGSEA. The CDR3 region is CSARPGSYEQYF. The CDR3 nucleotides read TGCAGCGCCAGGCCGGGGTCCTACGAGCAGTACTTC.

This chain links TRBV7-2 with TRBJ1-1, with D perhaps TRBD1 (6 bases). V shed 7 bases and J shed 3 bases, with 18 bases lying between them. The CDR3 runs 15 residues. Germline V gene lookup returns CDR1 SGHTA and CDR2 FQGNSA. The DNA for the CDR3 is TGTGCCAGCAACTTGATCAGAACAGGGCACACTGAAGCTTTCTTT. Translated, it gives CASNLIRTGHTEAFF.

V is TRBV3-1 and J is TRBJ2-7, with 11 bases identical to TRBD2. The CDR3 is 15 residues long. Losses at the gene ends were 3 bases for V and 3 bases for J; bases not matched to a gene: 4. The germline V gene has CDR1 LGHDT and CDR2 YNNKEL (reference sequence). CDR3 sequence: CASSHATSGNYEQYF. CDR3 nucleotides: TGTGCCAGCAGCCATGCGACTAGCGGGAACTACGAGCAGTACTTC.

The V and J genes are TRBV12-3 or TRBV12-4 and TRBJ2-5; D perhaps matches TRBD1 (6 bases). The CDR3 totals 13 residues. Trimming cost V 6 bases and J 6 bases, with 14 bases left between them. The CDR3, as DNA: TGTGCCAGCAGAACTACAGGGTTACAGACCCAGTACTTC. Translated, it gives CASRTTGLQTQYF.

The chain recombines TRBV5-1 with TRBJ2-6; 9 bases fit TRBD1. The germline V gene has CDR1 SGHRS and CDR2 YFSETQ. The CDR3 has 18 amino acids. V lost 0 bases and J lost 2; bases outside the gene matches: 6. CDR3 protein: CASSLGTGEGPGANVLTF. Here the CDR3 DNA reads TGCGCCAGCAGCTTGGGGACAGGGGAAGGCCCTGGGGCCAACGTCCTGACTTTC.

This clonotype was found a few times. V and J are TRBV11-2 and TRBJ2-3; 7 bases line up with TRBD1. CDR3 size: 15 residues. Germline V gene sequence: CDR1 SGHAT, CDR2 FQNNGV. J was trimmed by 6 bases and V by 5 bases; bases with no gene match: 11. In DNA form, the CDR3 reads TGTGCCAGCAGCGTCGAGGGACAGTGGTCGGATACGCAGTATTTT. Amino acids: CASSVEGQWSDTQYF.

This clonotype has more than one count but fewer than ten. This chain uses TRBV29-1 with TRBJ2-1, with 12 nucleotides matching TRBD1. Trimming took 5 bases from V and 10 from J; bases not matched to a gene: 12. Germline CDR1 reads SQVTM; CDR2 reads ANQGSEA. The CDR3 totals 15 residues. The DNA for the CDR3 is TGCAGCGTTCTTTTATGGGGACAGGGGGCTTGGGAGCAGTTCTTC. It is translated as CSVLLWGQGAWEQFF.

The chain links TRBV5-1 to TRBJ1-6, with 8 bases matching TRBD1. V was clipped by 3 bases and J by 5 bases; unmatched bases: 4. The CDR3 length is 15 residues. The germline V gene has CDR1 SGHRS and CDR2 YFSETQ. Written as DNA, the CDR3 is TGCGCCAGCAGCTACAGGGGGGTAGATAATTCACCCCTCCACTTT. This sequence encodes CASSYRGVDNSPLHF.

The CDR3 protein is CAISEQDEQYF. Here the CDR3 DNA reads TGTGCCATCAGTGAACAGGATGAGCAGTACTTC. This rearrangement joins TRBV10-3 to TRBJ2-7, with D possibly TRBD1 on 5 matching bases. This CDR3 contains 11 residues. Trimming stripped 3 bases from V and 7 bases from J, with 7 bases between. Germline assignment: CDR1 ENHRY and CDR2 SYGVKD.

This clonotype was seen a handful of times. V gene TRBV12-3 or TRBV12-4 combines with J gene TRBJ1-4, with TRBD1 identical over 10 bases. Trimming at V came to 5 bases and at J to 5 bases, leaving 8 bases not matched to a gene. This CDR3 spans 16 amino acids. CDR3 bases: TGTGCCAGCAGTCCTAGCCAGGGACAGGGGAATGAAAAACTGTTTTTT. Protein: CASSPSQGQGNEKLFF.

With regard to this clonotype: With a much larger clone just one base away, this may be a read error. Since no conserved phenylalanine or tryptophan closes the CDR3, a read error is the likely cause. The chain joins TRBV11-2 to TRBJ2-3; D is uncertain. CDR1 is SGHAT, CDR2 FQNNGV, per germline. The CDR3 has 15 residues. Trimming removed 1 base from V and 7 bases from J, with 15 bases in between. The CDR3 region is CASSLAAGEMNTQYY. The CDR3 DNA reads TGTGCCAGCAGCTTAGCCGCAGGCGAGATGAATACGCAGTATTAT.

The genes are TRBV2 and TRBJ1-2; D is unclear. The V end lost 5 bases, the J end lost 4 bases, and 17 bases lay between the germline ends. In germline, CDR1 is SNHLY, CDR2 FYNNEI. The CDR3 is 15 residues long. The DNA for the CDR3 is TGTGCCAGCAGTCGAACAGCTAGAGAGAGCTATGGCTACACCTTC. Encoded protein: CASSRTARESYGYTF.

The DNA for the CDR3 is TGCGCCAGCAGCCAAGGGGGAGCCTTTGGACGTGGGGCCAACGTCCTGACTTTC. Translating gives CASSQGGAFGRGANVLTF. V is TRBV4-1 and J is TRBJ2-6, with D possibly matching TRBD2 (5 bases). The germline V and J ends were trimmed by 1 base and 3 bases, with 16 bases remaining between them. This CDR3 has 18 amino acids. Looked up from germline, CDR1 is MGHRA and CDR2 is YSYEKL.

The chain is built from TRBV12-3 or TRBV12-4 and TRBJ1-4; D may be TRBD1 (6 bases). Trimming removed 6 bases from V and 4 bases from J, with 12 bases in between. The CDR3 runs to 14 residues. The CDR3 region has the DNA TGTGCCAGCAGCCTTACAGGGATTAATGAAAAACTGTTTTTT. Its protein product is CASSLTGINEKLFF.

This chain connects TRBV7-9 to TRBJ1-5; D remains ambiguous. The V end lost 4 bases, the J end lost 5 bases, and 6 bases lay between the germline ends. Germline-derived CDR1 and CDR2 are SEHNR and FQNEAQ (reference sequence). This CDR3 is built from 12 residues. The CDR3 here is CASSSYDQPQHF. The CDR3 nucleotides read TGTGCCAGCAGCTCCTACGATCAGCCCCAGCATTTT.

This clonotype was found a few times. This chain links TRBV6-5 with TRBJ1-6, with D perhaps matching TRBD1 (6 bases). V was trimmed by 2 bases and J by 8 bases, leaving 10 bases between them. Germline CDR1 is MNHEY and CDR2 is SVGAGI. The CDR3 consists of 14 residues. The CDR3 DNA reads TGTGCCAGCAGTTACAAGGGGGATTATTCACCCCTCCACTTT. This encodes CASSYKGDYSPLHF.

This clonotype was observed at least ten times. This rearrangement joins TRBV12-3 or TRBV12-4 to TRBJ2-5, with D possibly TRBD1 on 6 matching bases. V was cut by 5 bases and J by 5 bases, with 12 bases left in between. This CDR3 contains 13 residues. The CDR3 DNA sequence: TGTGCCAGCAGTCTAGGACAGAGGGAGACCCAGTACTTC. Translated, it gives CASSLGQRETQYF.

This clonotype has just a few counts. The chain uses TRBV4-2 and TRBJ2-3; either TRBD1 or TRBD2 may fit D (6 bases each). V gave up 4 bases and J gave up 5 bases, with 16 bases separating them. The germline V gene has CDR1 LGHNA and CDR2 YNFKEQ. This CDR3 has 15 amino acids. Here the CDR3 reads CASSPRGVLGDTQYF. CDR3 bases: TGTGCCAGCAGCCCAAGGGGGGTCCTCGGAGATACGCAGTATTTT.

The chain employs TRBV12-3 or TRBV12-4 and TRBJ1-3, with D tentatively TRBD1 (5 bases). This CDR3 has 14 amino acids. Trimming stripped 6 bases from V and 0 bases from J, with 9 bases between. This chain's CDR3 is CASSQQVSGNTIYF. The DNA for the CDR3 is TGTGCCAGCAGCCAACAGGTCTCTGGAAACACCATATATTTT.